This T cell receptor beta chain emerged from a study of shared clonotypes between healthy human individuals. Measured with immunoSEQ multiplex PCR; TCRdb has only the in-frame clones, and not every one. The table includes over 1.5 million clones, approximately 98% detected once. With 8 bases removed from V and 3 bases from J, the gap between germline ends came to 12 bases. From germline, CDR1 is SNHLY and CDR2 FYNNEI. The CDR3 sequence is 13 residues long. Sequencing was done on a sample of naive CD4+ T cells sorted from blood. The subset here: CD45RA+ positively selected. The chain carries TRBV2 and TRBJ2-3, with a possible D match to TRBD2 (5 bases). The receptor comes from a man aged 25 to 45 in good health. The CDR3 spells CASGRRGTDTQYF. Here the CDR3 DNA reads TGTGCCAGCGGTCGTCGGGGAACAGATACGCAGTATTTT. The variable domain in full, completed from reference TRBV2 and TRBJ2-3, reads EPEVTQTPSHQVTQMGQEVILRCVPISNHLYFYWYRQILGQKVEFLVSFYNNEISEKSEIFDDQFSVERPDGSNFTLKIRSTKLEDSAMYFCASGRRGTDTQYFGPGTRLTVL.